This TCR beta chain is drawn from a study of blood T cell repertoires in COVID-19. Study background: Samples taken during acute and convalescent COVID-19 were collected in the United States, Italy and Spain. PBMCs, B-cell-depleted T cells, or T cells were the source of the cDNA or gDNA that made up the material.

Per the original methods: Estimation of nucleated cell counts was performed using reference gene primer amplification. TCRdb's copy holds only in-frame clones and misses some; the assay was immunoSEQ multiplex PCR. For V, J and clone size, that table is used; D and trimming come from the DNA. This sample has under 55,000 clones, with around 82% found just once. This CDR3 region has 19 residues. With V trimmed by 2 bases and J by 0 bases, 15 bases remained unmatched. The germline V gene has CDR1 MNHNS and CDR2 SASEGT. Source material: peripheral blood. J is TRBJ1-1 and V is TRBV6-1, with 7 bases lining up with TRBD1. The origin of this receptor is a woman older than 75 with acute or convalescent COVID-19. The CDR3: CASSERGTAAGWMNTEAFF. The CDR3 DNA reads as TGTGCCAGCAGTGAAAGAGGGACAGCTGCGGGTTGGATGAACACTGAAGCTTTCTTT.